The rows below give T cell receptor beta chains drawn from one sample of a study of cytomegalovirus exposure and HLA in healthy donors. The assay was immunoSEQ multiplex PCR, and TCRdb's table has in-frame clones only and misses some. The table lists about 250,000 clones, about 88% of them singletons. The sequencing sample was made of PBMCs. These receptors came from a girl aged 2 to 9 in good health and CMV-seronegative. Each CDR3 is given with its conserved first and last residue. A D gene is named only where the DNA matches it firmly. Size values are once, few and many counts, or a class for expanded clones, and some rows have none.

d_gene	abundance	v_gene	j_gene	CDR3aa	CDR3nt
.	.	TRBV10-1	TRBJ2-7	CASSESVGGYEQYF	TGCGCCAGCAGTGAGTCGGTGGGGGGATACGAGCAGTACTTC
TRBD1	.	TRBV2	TRBJ2-4	CASTGQGGNIQYF	TGTGCCAGCACCGGACAGGGTGGGAACATTCAGTACTTC
.	once	TRBV5-1	TRBJ2-1	CASSLVSGDSYNEQFF	TGCGCCAGCAGCTTGGTGTCAGGCGATTCCTACAATGAGCAGTTCTTC
.	.	TRBV15	TRBJ2-2	CATSSWGGAGNTGELFF	TGTGCCACCAGCTCCTGGGGGGGCGCAGGGAACACCGGGGAGCTGTTTTTT
TRBD1	.	TRBV14	TRBJ1-2	CASSRQGVNHGYTF	TGTGCCAGCAGCCGACAGGGCGTTAACCATGGCTACACCTTC
.	.	TRBV5-1	TRBJ1-1	CASSLQTSNTEAFF	TGCGCCAGCAGCTTACAGACCTCGAACACTGAAGCTTTCTTT
.	.	TRBV11-2	TRBJ2-3	CASSLVADTQYF	TGTGCCAGCAGCCTCGTCGCAGATACGCAGTATTTT
.	.	TRBV11-2	TRBJ1-4	CASSDGFSTNEKLFF	TGTGCCAGCAGCGACGGGTTTTCAACTAATGAAAAACTGTTTTTT
TRBD1	.	TRBV5-1	TRBJ2-7	CASNNRGTGRDDEQYF	TGCGCCAGCAACAACCGTGGGACAGGGAGGGACGACGAGCAGTACTTC
.	.	TRBV9	TRBJ1-1	CASSGGVTKKAFF	TGTGCCAGCAGCGGGGGAGTAACGAAAAAAGCTTTCTTT
.	.	TRBV30	TRBJ1-1	CAWTVFNTEAFF	TGTGCCTGGACAGTTTTTAACACTGAAGCTTTCTTT
TRBD1	.	TRBV11-2	TRBJ1-3	CASSTGQGNTIYF	TGTGCCAGCAGCACGGGACAGGGAAACACCATATATTTT
TRBD1	once	TRBV7-9	TRBJ2-6	CASSFLDRVGANVLTF	TGTGCCAGCAGCTTCTTAGACAGGGTAGGGGCCAACGTCCTGACTTTC
.	.	TRBV15	TRBJ2-3	CATSRQRGAGDTQYF	TGTGCCACCAGCAGACAACGCGGGGCCGGAGATACGCAGTATTTT
TRBD1	.	TRBV18	TRBJ1-2	CASSPDRTGDYGYTF	TGTGCCAGCTCACCCGACCGGACAGGGGACTATGGCTACACCTTC
.	.	TRBV29-1	TRBJ2-6	CSVVFRLPSGANVLTF	TGCAGCGTTGTGTTTCGTCTACCCTCTGGGGCCAACGTCCTGACTTTC
.	few	TRBV2	TRBJ2-2	CASTEGGPGELFF	TGTGCCAGCACTGAAGGGGGGCCCGGGGAGCTGTTTTTT
TRBD2	.	TRBV29-1	TRBJ2-5	CSVEGTSGGAATQYF	TGCAGCGTTGAAGGGACTAGCGGGGGGGCGGCGACCCAGTACTTC
.	.	TRBV13	TRBJ1-3	CASNDQGSGNTIYF	TGTGCCAGCAACGACCAGGGCTCTGGAAACACCATATATTTT
.	.	TRBV6-5	TRBJ1-2	CASSQRTVYGYTF	TGTGCCAGCAGTCAACGGACAGTCTATGGCTACACCTTC
TRBD1	.	TRBV5-1	TRBJ1-1	CASNSGTGGVTEAFF	TGCGCCAGCAACTCGGGGACAGGGGGCGTCACTGAAGCTTTCTTT
TRBD2	.	TRBV7-6	TRBJ2-1	CASSLTRLAGGGEQFF	TGTGCCAGCAGCTTAACGAGACTAGCGGGAGGGGGTGAGCAGTTCTTC
TRBD1	.	TRBV14	TRBJ2-7	CASSHNTGAVEEQYF	TGTGCCAGCAGCCACAATACAGGGGCCGTCGAGGAGCAGTACTTC
TRBD1	.	TRBV27	TRBJ1-2	CASSTRQGADYGYTF	TGTGCCAGCAGCACCCGACAGGGAGCGGACTATGGCTACACCTTC
.	.	TRBV7-4	TRBJ1-5	CASSPVMRGADQPQHF	TGTGCCAGCAGCCCCGTGATGCGGGGTGCCGATCAGCCCCAGCATTTT
TRBD2	.	TRBV30	TRBJ2-3	CAWSFIRTSGATDTQYF	TGTGCCTGGAGTTTCATCAGGACTAGCGGCGCCACAGATACGCAGTATTTT
TRBD1	.	TRBV11-2	TRBJ2-1	CASSLGLRDRDYNEQFF	TGTGCCAGCAGCTTAGGACTTCGGGACAGGGACTACAATGAGCAGTTCTTC
.	.	TRBV21-1	TRBJ2-7	CASSRADPAETSDYEQYF	TGTGCCAGCAGCCGCGCGGACCCGGCGGAGACTAGCGACTACGAGCAGTACTTC
TRBD1	.	TRBV19	TRBJ1-4	CASSRGQGSNEKLFF	TGTGCCAGTAGTAGAGGACAGGGTTCTAATGAAAAACTGTTTTTT
TRBD2	once	TRBV20-1	TRBJ2-3	CSARRGRGEYF	TGCAGTGCTAGACGGGGCCGGGGGGAGTATTTT
.	.	TRBV6-5	TRBJ2-1	CASSYSQTRGNEQFF	TGTGCCAGCAGTTATTCACAAACCAGGGGCAATGAGCAGTTCTTC
.	.	TRBV27	TRBJ1-2	CASRRGGLLNYGYTF	TGTGCCAGCAGGCGAGGCGGACTGTTGAACTATGGCTACACCTTC
.	.	TRBV11-2	TRBJ2-7	CASSNFQGIYEQYF	TGTGCCAGCAGCAACTTCCAGGGGATCTACGAGCAGTACTTC
TRBD1	.	TRBV23-1	TRBJ1-2	CASSQSRRQGKGGYGYTF	TGCGCCAGCAGTCAATCTAGAAGACAGGGCAAGGGAGGCTATGGCTACACCTTC
.	.	TRBV4-2	TRBJ2-3	CASSQEPSLAVYTQYF	TGTGCCAGCAGCCAAGAGCCCTCCCTGGCCGTATATACGCAGTATTTT
TRBD2	.	TRBV5-1	TRBJ2-2	CASSLRGTRRTSGYYTGELFF	TGCGCCAGCAGCCTAAGGGGGACCCGGCGGACTAGCGGGTATTATACCGGGGAGCTGTTTTTT
.	once	TRBV5-6	TRBJ2-1	CASSGMRGNEQFF	TGTGCCAGCAGCGGCATGCGGGGCAATGAGCAGTTCTTC
.	.	TRBV5-4	TRBJ2-2	CASSLGGLGRRGELFF	TGTGCCAGCAGCTTGGGGGGACTTGGGAGACGCGGGGAGCTGTTTTTT
TRBD1	.	TRBV19	TRBJ1-5	CASSPQGARQPQHF	TGTGCCAGTAGTCCACAGGGGGCCCGACAGCCCCAGCATTTT
TRBD2	.	TRBV29-1	TRBJ2-1	CSVEGTSGGEYNEQFF	TGCAGCGTTGAAGGGACTAGCGGGGGAGAGTACAATGAGCAGTTCTTC
TRBD2	.	TRBV7-9	TRBJ2-7	CASSQSGRAYEQYF	TGTGCCAGCAGCCAAAGCGGGAGGGCCTACGAGCAGTACTTC
TRBD2	.	TRBV13	TRBJ2-1	CASSPRRGGLFF	TGTGCCAGCAGCCCCCGGCGGGGGGGCCTATTCTTC
.	.	TRBV5-4	TRBJ2-3	CASSLQRAGDTQYF	TGTGCCAGCAGCTTGCAGAGGGCGGGGGATACGCAGTATTTT
TRBD2	.	TRBV10-3	TRBJ2-1	CAIRVAGGPNEQFF	TGTGCCATCAGGGTCGCGGGAGGCCCCAATGAGCAGTTCTTC
TRBD1	few	TRBV6-1	TRBJ1-5	CASSGGTGRMYQPQHF	TGTGCCAGCAGTGGGGGGACAGGGAGGATGTATCAGCCCCAGCATTTT
TRBD1	.	TRBV19	TRBJ1-1	CASSATGVAEAFF	TGTGCCAGTAGTGCGACAGGGGTCGCTGAAGCTTTCTTT